A single sample is the source of the 13 T cell receptor beta chains below, sequenced in a study of Graves' ophthalmopathy and Graves' hyperthyroidism. Amplification targeted the TCR beta CDR3 regions, with RNA transcripts as the source material. RT-PCR in the first round used HTBI primers; a second-round multiplex PCR followed. TCRdb fed the multiplex PCR reads into MiXCR, producing one record per CDR3 protein. The sample has 500,000 to 700,000 distinct CDR3 sequences, 22% seen once. The sample was peripheral blood. The receptors were gathered from a woman aged 18-29 years with stable Graves' hyperthyroidism. Some clones in this sample may be carry-over from other donors' samples.

This clonotype came up many times. The CDR3 bases are TGTGCCAGCAGCTCTACCTTGGACAGGGAGACCCAGTACTTC. This translates into CASSSTLDRETQYF. The chain employs TRBV28 and TRBJ2-5, with 7 bases identical to TRBD1. J lost 5 bases, V lost 6 bases, and 9 bases had no gene match. Germline V gives CDR1 MDHEN, CDR2 SYDVKM. The CDR3 has 14 residues.

The chain employs TRBV28 and TRBJ1-2, with D perhaps TRBD1 (6 bases). Germline CDR1 is MDHEN and CDR2 is SYDVKM. With 3 bases removed from V and 6 bases from J, the gap between germline ends came to 14 bases. The length of the CDR3 is 14 residues. CDR3: CASSLRRQGHGYTF. CDR3 bases: TGTGCCAGCAGTTTGCGTCGCCAGGGGCATGGCTACACCTTC.

The chain employs TRBV20-1 and TRBJ2-5; unclear D gene. Trimming cost V 3 bases and J 4 bases, with 15 bases left between them. The CDR3 sequence is 14 residues long. From germline, CDR1 is DFQATT and CDR2 SNEGSKA (reference sequence). In DNA form, the CDR3 reads TGCAGTGCTAGGTCGCCTCAAGGTAGAGAGACCCAGTACTTC. Protein sequence: CSARSPQGRETQYF.

This chain uses TRBV6-1 with TRBJ1-2; unclear D gene. Germline V gene data show CDR1 as MNHNS and CDR2 as SASEGT. Deletions cut 8 bases from V and 1 base from J, with 8 bases between. The CDR3 totals 12 residues. As DNA, the CDR3 is TGTGCCAGCTACGCTAATAACTATGGCTACACCTTC. Translated, it gives CASYANNYGYTF.

The table lists this clonotype with many counts. This chain connects TRBV15 to TRBJ2-7; 7 bases align to TRBD2. There are 15 residues in the CDR3. The germline V gene has CDR1 LNHNV and CDR2 YYDKDF (reference sequence). V shed 0 bases, J shed 9 bases, and the junction held 11 bases outside the gene matches. The DNA of the CDR3 is TGTGCCACCAGCAGAGATTTAGCGGGCCAAGTGGGGCAGTACTTC. Translating it yields CATSRDLAGQVGQYF. Supplemented by reference TRBV15 and TRBJ2-7, the full variable domain reads DAMVIQNPRYQVTQFGKPVTLSCSQTLNHNVMYWYQQKSSQAPKLLFHYYDKDFNNEADTPDNFQSRRPNTSFCFLDIRSPGLGDTAMYLCATSRDLAGQVGQYFGPGTRLTVT.

The rearrangement links TRBV28 to TRBJ1-2; D possibly corresponds to TRBD1 (6 bases). This CDR3 has 13 amino acids. Germline lookup yields CDR1 MDHEN and CDR2 SYDVKM. The V end was cut by 5 bases, the J end by 7 bases, with 14 bases between. CDR3 bases: TGTGCCAGCAGTATCCAGGGGTCAGGTGGCTACACCTTC. Amino acids: CASSIQGSGGYTF.

This clonotype was counted only a few times. A read error may explain this, as a much larger clone is one base away. This rearrangement joins TRBV6-2 or TRBV6-3 to TRBJ2-7; D not resolved. Trimming shortened V by 0 bases and J by 5 bases, and 5 bases separated the two germline ends. CDR3 size: 12 residues. Germline loops: CDR1 MNHEY, CDR2 SVGEGT. The DNA of the CDR3 is TGTGCCAGCAGTTACTCGATAGACGAGCAGTACTTC. Translating gives CASSYSIDEQYF.

Remarks on this clonotype: A read error may be the cause here, since a much bigger clone is one base away. The chain recombines TRBV7-9 with TRBJ2-2, with a weak D call TRBD1 (5 bases). Trimming pared 5 bases from V and 0 bases from J, leaving 7 bases between. Germline V gene data show CDR1 as SEHNR and CDR2 as FQNEAQ (reference sequence). CDR3 length: 14 residues. The chain's CDR3 is CASSPTANTGELFF. DNA of the CDR3: TGTGCCAGCAGCCCGACAGCGAACACCGGGGAGCTGTTTTTT. Using reference TRBV7-9 and TRBJ2-2 for the parts outside the CDR3, the full variable domain is DTGVSQNPRHKITKRGQNVTFRCDPISEHNRLYWYRQTLGQGPEFLTYFQNEAQLEKSRLLSDRFSAERPKGSFSTLEIQRTEQGDSAMYLCASSPTANTGELFFGEGSRLTVL.

This clonotype was recorded at least ten times. This CDR3 reads CASSLTPANTIYF. The CDR3 DNA sequence: TGTGCCAGCAGCTTGACCCCCGCAAACACCATATATTTT. V is TRBV7-2 and J is TRBJ1-3; no clear D gene. Trimming took off 3 bases at V and 6 bases at J, with 9 bases between the two ends. Germline-derived CDR1 and CDR2 are SGHTA and FQGNSA. This CDR3 is 13 amino acids long.

Comment on this clonotype: This sequence may be a read error, since a much larger clone differs from it by one base. This sequence joins TRBV12-3 or TRBV12-4 and TRBJ1-5; D is unresolved. The CDR3 loop spans 12 amino acids. The V end was cut by 3 bases, the J end by 7 bases, with 7 bases between. Here the CDR3 reads CASSFNGQPQHF. The CDR3 DNA follows: TGTGCCAGCAGTTTTAATGGGCAGCCCCAGCATTTT.

This clonotype was observed many times. The rearrangement links TRBV11-1 to TRBJ2-2; 8 bases agree with TRBD2. The trim removed 6 bases at V and 2 bases at J, leaving 8 bases unmatched. The germline V gene encodes CDR1 SGHAT and CDR2 FQDESV (reference sequence). The CDR3 covers 16 residues. This CDR3 is CASSLLSGTNTGELFF. Written as DNA, the CDR3 is TGTGCCAGCAGTCTGCTTAGCGGGACTAACACCGGGGAGCTGTTTTTT.

This clonotype was seen a handful of times. This CDR3 reads CASSWWDRGTEAFF. The DNA of the CDR3 is TGTGCCAGCAGCTGGTGGGACAGGGGAACTGAAGCTTTCTTT. This chain joins TRBV7-9 and TRBJ1-1, with 10 bases identical to TRBD1. This CDR3 is 14 amino acids long. The germline gives CDR1 SEHNR, CDR2 FQNEAQ (reference sequence). The trim removed 4 bases at V and 5 bases at J, leaving 4 bases unmatched.

This clonotype was seen ten or more times. The chain combines TRBV10-2 with TRBJ1-2, with a weak D call TRBD1 (5 bases). In germline, CDR1 is WSHSY, CDR2 SAAADI. The V end lost 0 bases, the J end lost 4 bases, and 12 bases lay between the germline ends. The CDR3 has 15 amino acids. CDR3 residues: CASSESGGRFYGYTF. CDR3 sequence (DNA): TGCGCCAGCAGTGAGTCGGGGGGACGCTTCTATGGCTACACCTTC.